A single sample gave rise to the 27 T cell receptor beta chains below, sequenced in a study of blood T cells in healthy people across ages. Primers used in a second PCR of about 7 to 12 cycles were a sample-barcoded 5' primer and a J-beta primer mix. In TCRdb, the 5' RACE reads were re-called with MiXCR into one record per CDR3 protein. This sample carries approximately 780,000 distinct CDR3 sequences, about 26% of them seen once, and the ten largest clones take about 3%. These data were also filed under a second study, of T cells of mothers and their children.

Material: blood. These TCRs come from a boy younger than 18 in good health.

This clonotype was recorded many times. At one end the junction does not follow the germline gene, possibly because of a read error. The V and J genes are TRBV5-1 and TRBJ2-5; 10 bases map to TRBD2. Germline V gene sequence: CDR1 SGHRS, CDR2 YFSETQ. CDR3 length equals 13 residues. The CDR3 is CASSGGGQETQYF. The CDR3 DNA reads TGTGCCAGCAGCGGGGGGGGTCAAGAGACCCAGTACTTC. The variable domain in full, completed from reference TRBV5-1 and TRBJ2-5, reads KAGVTQTPRYLIKTRGQQVTLSCSPISGHRSVSWYQQTPGQGLQFLFEYFSETQRNKGNFPGRFSGRQFSNSRSEMNVSTLELGDSALYLCASSGGGQETQYFGPGTRLLVL.

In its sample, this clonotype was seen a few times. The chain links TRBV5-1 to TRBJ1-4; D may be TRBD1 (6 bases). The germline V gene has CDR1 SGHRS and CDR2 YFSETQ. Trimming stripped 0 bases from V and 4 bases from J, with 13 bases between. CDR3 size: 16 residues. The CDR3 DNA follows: TGCGCCAGCAGCTTGGAGGCGGCAGGGGTTAATGAAAAACTGTTTTTT. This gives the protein CASSLEAAGVNEKLFF.

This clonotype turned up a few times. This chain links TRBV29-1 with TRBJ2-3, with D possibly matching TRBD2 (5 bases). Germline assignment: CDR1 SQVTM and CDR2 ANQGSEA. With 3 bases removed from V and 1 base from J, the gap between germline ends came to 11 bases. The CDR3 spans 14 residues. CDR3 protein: CSVEEADGTDTQYF. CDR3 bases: TGCAGCGTTGAGGAAGCGGATGGCACAGATACGCAGTATTTT.

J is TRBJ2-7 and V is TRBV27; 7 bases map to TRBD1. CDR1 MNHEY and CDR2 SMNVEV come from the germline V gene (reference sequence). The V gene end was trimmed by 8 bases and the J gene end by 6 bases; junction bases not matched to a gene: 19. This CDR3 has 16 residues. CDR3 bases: TGTGCCAGCGGACAGACAGGGTGGGTCGGTACGTCCGAGCAGTACTTC. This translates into CASGQTGWVGTSEQYF.

CDR3 bases: TGCAGCGTTGAAGATCGGGGGTCGGGGACCGGGGAGCTGTTTTTT. Protein sequence: CSVEDRGSGTGELFF. V and J are TRBV29-1 and TRBJ2-2, with a weak D call TRBD2 (6 bases). CDR3 size: 15 residues. V dropped 0 bases and J dropped 5 bases, with 13 bases sitting between them. The germline gives CDR1 SQVTM, CDR2 ANQGSEA.

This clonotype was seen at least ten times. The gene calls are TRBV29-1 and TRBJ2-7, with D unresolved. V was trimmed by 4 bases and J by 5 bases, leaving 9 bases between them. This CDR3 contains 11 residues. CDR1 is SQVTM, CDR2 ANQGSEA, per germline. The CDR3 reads CSVAGVHEQYF. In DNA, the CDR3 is TGCAGCGTTGCTGGGGTCCACGAGCAGTACTTC.

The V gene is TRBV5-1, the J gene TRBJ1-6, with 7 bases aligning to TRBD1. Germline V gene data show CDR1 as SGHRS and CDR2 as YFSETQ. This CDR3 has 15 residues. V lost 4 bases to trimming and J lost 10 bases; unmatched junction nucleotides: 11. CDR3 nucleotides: TGCGCCAGCAGCGAGCGACAGGGAAGTGGGTCACCCCTCCACTTT. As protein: CASSERQGSGSPLHF.

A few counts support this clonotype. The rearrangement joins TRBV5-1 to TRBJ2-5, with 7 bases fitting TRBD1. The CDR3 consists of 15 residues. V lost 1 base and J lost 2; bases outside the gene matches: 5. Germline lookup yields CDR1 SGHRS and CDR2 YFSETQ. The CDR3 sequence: CASSLFDRDQETQYF. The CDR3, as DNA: TGCGCCAGCAGCTTGTTTGACAGGGATCAAGAGACCCAGTACTTC.

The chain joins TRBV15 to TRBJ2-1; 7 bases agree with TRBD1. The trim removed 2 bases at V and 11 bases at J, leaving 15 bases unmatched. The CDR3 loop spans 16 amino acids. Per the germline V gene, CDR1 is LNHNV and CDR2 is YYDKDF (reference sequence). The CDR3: CATSRLTGVSANKQFF. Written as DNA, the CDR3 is TGTGCCACCAGCAGACTTACAGGGGTCTCTGCTAATAAGCAGTTCTTC.

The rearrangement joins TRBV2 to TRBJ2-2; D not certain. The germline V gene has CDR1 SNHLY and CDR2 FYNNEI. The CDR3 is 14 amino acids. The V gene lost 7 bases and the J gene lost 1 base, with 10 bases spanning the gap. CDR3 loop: CASTKRENTGELFF. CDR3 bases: TGTGCCAGCACCAAGCGTGAGAACACCGGGGAGCTGTTTTTT.

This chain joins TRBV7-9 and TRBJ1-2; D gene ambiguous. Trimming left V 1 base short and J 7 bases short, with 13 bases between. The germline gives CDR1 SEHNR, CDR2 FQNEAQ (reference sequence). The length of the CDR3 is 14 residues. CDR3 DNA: TGTGCCAGCAGCTTAGTTGAGGAACTGGGTGGCTACACCTTC. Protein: CASSLVEELGGYTF.

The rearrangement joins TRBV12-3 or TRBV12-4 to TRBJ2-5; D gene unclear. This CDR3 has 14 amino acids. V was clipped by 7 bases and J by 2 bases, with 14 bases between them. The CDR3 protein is CASTPQGEQETQYF. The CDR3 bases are TGTGCCAGCACCCCCCAAGGCGAACAAGAGACCCAGTACTTC.

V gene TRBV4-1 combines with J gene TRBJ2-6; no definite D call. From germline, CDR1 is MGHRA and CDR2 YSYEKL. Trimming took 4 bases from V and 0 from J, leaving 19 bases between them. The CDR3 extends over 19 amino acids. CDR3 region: CASSLLPSDPNSGANVLTF. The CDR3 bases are TGCGCCAGCAGCCTCCTCCCGAGTGACCCGAACTCTGGGGCCAACGTCCTGACTTTC.

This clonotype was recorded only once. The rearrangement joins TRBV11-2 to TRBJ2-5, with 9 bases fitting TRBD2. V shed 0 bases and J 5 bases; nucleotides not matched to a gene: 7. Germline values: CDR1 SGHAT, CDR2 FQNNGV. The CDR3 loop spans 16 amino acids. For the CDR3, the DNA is TGTGCCAGCAGCTTAGACGGCGGGGGGGCCGGGGAGACCCAGTACTTC. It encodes CASSLDGGGAGETQYF. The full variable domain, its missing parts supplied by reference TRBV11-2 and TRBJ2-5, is EAGVAQSPRYKIIEKRQSVAFWCNPISGHATLYWYQQILGQGPKLLIQFQNNGVVDDSQLPKDRFSAERLKGVDSTLKIQPAKLEDSAVYLCASSLDGGGAGETQYFGPGTRLLVL.

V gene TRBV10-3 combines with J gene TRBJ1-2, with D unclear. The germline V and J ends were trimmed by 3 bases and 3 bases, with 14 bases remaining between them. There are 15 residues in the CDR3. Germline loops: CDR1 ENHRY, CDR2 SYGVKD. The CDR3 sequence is CAISDETGWHYGYTF. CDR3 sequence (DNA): TGTGCCATCAGTGACGAGACCGGTTGGCACTATGGCTACACCTTC.

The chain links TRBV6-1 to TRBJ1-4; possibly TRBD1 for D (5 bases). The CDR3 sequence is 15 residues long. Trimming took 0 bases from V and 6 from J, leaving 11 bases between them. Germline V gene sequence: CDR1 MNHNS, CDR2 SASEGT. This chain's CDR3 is CASSEAAGWDEKLFF. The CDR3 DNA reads TGTGCCAGCAGTGAAGCTGCAGGGTGGGATGAAAAACTGTTTTTT.

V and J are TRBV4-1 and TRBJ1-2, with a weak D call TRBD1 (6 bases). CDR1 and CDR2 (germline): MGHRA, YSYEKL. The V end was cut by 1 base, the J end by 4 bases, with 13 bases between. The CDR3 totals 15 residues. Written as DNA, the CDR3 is TGCGCCAGCAGCCAAGTCCAGGGGCAAACCTATGGCTACACCTTC. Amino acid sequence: CASSQVQGQTYGYTF.

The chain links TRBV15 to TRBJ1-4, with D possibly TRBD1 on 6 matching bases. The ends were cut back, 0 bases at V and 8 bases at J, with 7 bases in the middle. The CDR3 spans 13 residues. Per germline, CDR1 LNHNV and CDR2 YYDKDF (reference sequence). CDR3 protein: CATSREGAEKLFF. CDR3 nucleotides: TGTGCCACCAGCAGAGAGGGGGCGGAAAAACTGTTTTTT.

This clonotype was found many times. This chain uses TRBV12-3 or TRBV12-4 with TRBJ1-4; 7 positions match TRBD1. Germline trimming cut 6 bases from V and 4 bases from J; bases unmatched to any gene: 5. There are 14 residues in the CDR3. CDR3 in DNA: TGTGCCAGCAGCCAGACAGGGCTTAATGAAAAACTGTTTTTT. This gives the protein CASSQTGLNEKLFF.

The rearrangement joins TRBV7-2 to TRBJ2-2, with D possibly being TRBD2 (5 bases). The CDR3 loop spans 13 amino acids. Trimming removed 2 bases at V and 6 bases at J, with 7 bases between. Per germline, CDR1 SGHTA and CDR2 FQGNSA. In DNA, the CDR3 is TGTGCCAGCAGCTTATCGAGGGCCGGGGAGCTGTTTTTT. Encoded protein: CASSLSRAGELFF.

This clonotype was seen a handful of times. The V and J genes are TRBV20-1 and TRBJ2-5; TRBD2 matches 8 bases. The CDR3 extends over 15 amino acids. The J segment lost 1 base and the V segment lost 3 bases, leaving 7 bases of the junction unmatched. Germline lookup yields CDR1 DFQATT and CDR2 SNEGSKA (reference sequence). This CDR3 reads CSASRASGPQETQYF. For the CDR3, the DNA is TGCAGTGCTAGTCGCGCTAGCGGGCCCCAAGAGACCCAGTACTTC.

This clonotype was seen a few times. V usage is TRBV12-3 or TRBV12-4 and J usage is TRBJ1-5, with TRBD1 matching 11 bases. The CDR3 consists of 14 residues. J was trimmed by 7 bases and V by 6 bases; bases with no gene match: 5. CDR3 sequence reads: CASRDGTGGQPQHF. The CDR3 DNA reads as TGTGCCAGCAGGGACGGGACAGGGGGACAGCCCCAGCATTTT.

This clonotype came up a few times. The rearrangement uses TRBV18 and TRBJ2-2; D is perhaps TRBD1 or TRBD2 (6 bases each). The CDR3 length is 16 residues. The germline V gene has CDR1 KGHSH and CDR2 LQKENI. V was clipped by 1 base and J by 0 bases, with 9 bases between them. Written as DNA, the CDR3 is TGTGCCAGCTCACCACGCGGGACAACGAACACCGGGGAGCTGTTTTTT. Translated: CASSPRGTTNTGELFF.

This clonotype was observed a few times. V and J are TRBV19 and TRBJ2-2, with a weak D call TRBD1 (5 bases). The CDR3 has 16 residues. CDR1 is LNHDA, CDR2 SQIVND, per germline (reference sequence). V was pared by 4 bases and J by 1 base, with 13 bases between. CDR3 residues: CASSTLEGVNTGELFF. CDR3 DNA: TGTGCCAGTAGTACTCTGGAAGGGGTGAACACCGGGGAGCTGTTTTTT.

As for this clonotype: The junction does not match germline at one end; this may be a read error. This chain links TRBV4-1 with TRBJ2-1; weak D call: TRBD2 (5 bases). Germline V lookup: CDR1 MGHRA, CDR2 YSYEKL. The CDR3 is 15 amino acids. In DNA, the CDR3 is TGCGCCAGCAGCCAACTCCCAGTGAGGGCAAATGAGCAGCTCTTC. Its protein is CASSQLPVRANEQLF.

The CDR3 spells CASRGGGIHGYTF. CDR3 bases: TGTGCCAGCAGGGGAGGGGGAATTCATGGCTACACCTTC. The chain employs TRBV2 and TRBJ1-2; possibly TRBD1 for D (6 bases). Germline CDR1 and CDR2: SNHLY and FYNNEI. V was shortened by 6 bases and J by 6 bases, with 14 bases between the two germline ends. The CDR3 has 13 residues.

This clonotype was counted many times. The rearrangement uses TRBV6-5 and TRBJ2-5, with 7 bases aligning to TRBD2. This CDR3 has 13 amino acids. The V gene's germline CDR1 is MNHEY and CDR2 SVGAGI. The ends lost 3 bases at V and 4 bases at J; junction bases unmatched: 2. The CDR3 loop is CASSYGGGETQYF. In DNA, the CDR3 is TGTGCCAGCAGTTATGGGGGGGGAGAGACCCAGTACTTC.